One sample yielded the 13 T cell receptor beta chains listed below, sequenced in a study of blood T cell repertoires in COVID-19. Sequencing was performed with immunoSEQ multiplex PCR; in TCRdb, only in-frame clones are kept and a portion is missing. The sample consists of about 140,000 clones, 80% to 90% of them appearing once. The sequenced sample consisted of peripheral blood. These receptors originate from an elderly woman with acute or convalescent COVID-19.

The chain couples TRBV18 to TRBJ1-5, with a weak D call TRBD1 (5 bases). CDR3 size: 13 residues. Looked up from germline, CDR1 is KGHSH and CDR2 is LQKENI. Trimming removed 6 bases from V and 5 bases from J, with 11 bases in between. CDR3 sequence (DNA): TGTGCCAGCTCCGGCGGGGGGGATCAGCCCCAGCATTTT. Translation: CASSGGGDQPQHF.

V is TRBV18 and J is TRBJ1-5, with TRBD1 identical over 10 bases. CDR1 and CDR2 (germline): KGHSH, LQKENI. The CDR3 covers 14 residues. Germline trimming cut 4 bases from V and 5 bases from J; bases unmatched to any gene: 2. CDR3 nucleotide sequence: TGTGCCAGCTCACGGGACAGGGGTGATCAGCCCCAGCATTTT. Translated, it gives CASSRDRGDQPQHF.

The CDR3 reads CASSREGGLDYGYTF. CDR3 nucleotides: TGTGCCAGCAGTCGGGAGGGGGGGCTTGACTATGGCTACACCTTC. V and J are TRBV5-4 and TRBJ1-2, with D possibly being TRBD1 (6 bases). The germline CDR1 and CDR2 sequences are SGHNT and YYREEE (reference sequence). Trimming took off 5 bases at V and 3 bases at J, with 17 bases between the two ends. The CDR3 contains 15 residues. The full variable domain, its missing parts supplied by reference TRBV5-4 and TRBJ1-2, is ETGVTQSPTHLIKTRGQQVTLRCSSQSGHNTVSWYQQALGQGPQFIFQYYREEENGRGNFPPRFSGLQFPNYSSELNVNALELDDSALYLCASSREGGLDYGYTFGSGTRLTVV.

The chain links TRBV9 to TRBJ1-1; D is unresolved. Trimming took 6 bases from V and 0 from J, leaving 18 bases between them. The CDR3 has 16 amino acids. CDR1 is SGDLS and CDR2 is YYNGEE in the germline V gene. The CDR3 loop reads CASTQGLERLNTEAFF. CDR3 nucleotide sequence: TGTGCCAGCACCCAAGGACTGGAAAGGTTGAACACTGAAGCTTTCTTT.

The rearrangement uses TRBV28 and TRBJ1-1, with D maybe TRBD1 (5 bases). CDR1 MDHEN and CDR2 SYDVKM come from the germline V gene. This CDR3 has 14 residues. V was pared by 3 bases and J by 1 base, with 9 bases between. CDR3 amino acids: CASSFLGANTEAFF. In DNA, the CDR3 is TGTGCCAGCAGTTTTTTAGGGGCGAACACTGAAGCTTTCTTT.

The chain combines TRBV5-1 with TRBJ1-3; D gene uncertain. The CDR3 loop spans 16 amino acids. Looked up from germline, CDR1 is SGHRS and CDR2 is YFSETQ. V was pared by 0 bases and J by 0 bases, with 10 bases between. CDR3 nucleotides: TGCGCCAGCAGCTTGGATCGGCCGGGCTCTGGAAACACCATATATTTT. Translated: CASSLDRPGSGNTIYF. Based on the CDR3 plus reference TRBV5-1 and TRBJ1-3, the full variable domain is KAGVTQTPRYLIKTRGQQVTLSCSPISGHRSVSWYQQTPGQGLQFLFEYFSETQRNKGNFPGRFSGRQFSNSRSEMNVSTLELGDSALYLCASSLDRPGSGNTIYFGEGSWLTVV.

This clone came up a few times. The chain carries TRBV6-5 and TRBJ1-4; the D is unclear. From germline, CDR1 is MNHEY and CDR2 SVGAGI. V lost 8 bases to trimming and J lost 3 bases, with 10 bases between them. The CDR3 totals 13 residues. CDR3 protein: CASSYRPNEKLFF. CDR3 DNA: TGTGCCAGCTCGTACAGACCTAATGAAAAACTGTTTTTT.

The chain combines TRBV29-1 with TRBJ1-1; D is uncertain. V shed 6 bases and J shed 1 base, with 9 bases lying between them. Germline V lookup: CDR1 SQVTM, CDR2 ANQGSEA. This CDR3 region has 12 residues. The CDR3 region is CSVRRGNTEAFF. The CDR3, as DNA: TGCAGCGTACGACGGGGGAACACTGAAGCTTTCTTT.

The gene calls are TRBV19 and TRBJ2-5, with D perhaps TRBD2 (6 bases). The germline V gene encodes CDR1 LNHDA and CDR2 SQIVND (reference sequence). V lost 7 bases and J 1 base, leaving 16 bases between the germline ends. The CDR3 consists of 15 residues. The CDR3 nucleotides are TGTGCCAGTACATACAACACCGGGAGCCAAGAGACCCAGTACTTC. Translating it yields CASTYNTGSQETQYF. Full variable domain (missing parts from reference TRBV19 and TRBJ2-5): DGGITQSPKYLFRKEGQNVTLSCEQNLNHDAMYWYRQDPGQGLRLIYYSQIVNDFQKGDIAEGYSVSREKKESFPLTVTSAQKNPTAFYLCASTYNTGSQETQYFGPGTRLLVL.

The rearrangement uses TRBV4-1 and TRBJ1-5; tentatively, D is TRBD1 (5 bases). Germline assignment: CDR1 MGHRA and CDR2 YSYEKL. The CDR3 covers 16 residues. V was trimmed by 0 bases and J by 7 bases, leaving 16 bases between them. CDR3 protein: CASSQERGPRGQPQHF. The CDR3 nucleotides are TGCGCCAGCAGCCAAGAAAGGGGCCCGAGAGGCCAGCCCCAGCATTTT.

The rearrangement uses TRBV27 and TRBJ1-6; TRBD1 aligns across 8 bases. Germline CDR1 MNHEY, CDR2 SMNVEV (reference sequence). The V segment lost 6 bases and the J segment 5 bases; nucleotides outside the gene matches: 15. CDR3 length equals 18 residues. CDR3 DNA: TGTGCCAGCAGGGGCCAGGGGGCATACAAGGGCAATAATTCACCCCTCCACTTT. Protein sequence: CASRGQGAYKGNNSPLHF.

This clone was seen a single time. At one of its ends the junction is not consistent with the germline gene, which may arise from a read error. CDR3 DNA: TGTGCCAGCAGCTTAGGTCGGCAGGGGTTTAATTCACCCCCCCACTTT. Its translation: CASSLGRQGFNSPPHF. This chain links TRBV7-8 with TRBJ1-6, with D perhaps TRBD1 (6 bases). Germline CDR1 is SGHVS and CDR2 is FQNEAQ. The CDR3 sequence is 16 residues long. Complete variable domain (other parts from reference TRBV7-8 and TRBJ1-6): GAGVSQSPRYKVAKRGQDVALRCDPISGHVSLFWYQQALGQGPEFLTYFQNEAQLDKSGLPSDRFFAERPEGSVSTLKIQRTQQEDSAVYLCASSLGRQGFNSPPHFGNGTRLTVT.

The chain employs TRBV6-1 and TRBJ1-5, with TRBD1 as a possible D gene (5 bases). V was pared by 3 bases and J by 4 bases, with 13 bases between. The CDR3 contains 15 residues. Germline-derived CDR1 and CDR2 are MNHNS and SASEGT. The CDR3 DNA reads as TGTGCCAGCAGTGAGGTCCAGGGCCCGAATCAGCCCCAGCATTTT. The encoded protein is CASSEVQGPNQPQHF.